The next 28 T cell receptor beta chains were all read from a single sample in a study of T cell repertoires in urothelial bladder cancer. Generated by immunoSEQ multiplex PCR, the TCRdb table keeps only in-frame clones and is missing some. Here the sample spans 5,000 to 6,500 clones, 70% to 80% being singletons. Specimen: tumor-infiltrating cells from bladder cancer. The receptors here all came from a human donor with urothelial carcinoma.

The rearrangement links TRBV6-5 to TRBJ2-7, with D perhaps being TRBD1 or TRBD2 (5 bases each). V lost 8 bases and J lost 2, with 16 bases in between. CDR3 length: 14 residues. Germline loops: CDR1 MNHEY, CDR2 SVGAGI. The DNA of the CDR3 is TGTGCCAGCGGCACCGGGACCAGTACCTACGAGCAGTACTTC. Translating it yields CASGTGTSTYEQYF.

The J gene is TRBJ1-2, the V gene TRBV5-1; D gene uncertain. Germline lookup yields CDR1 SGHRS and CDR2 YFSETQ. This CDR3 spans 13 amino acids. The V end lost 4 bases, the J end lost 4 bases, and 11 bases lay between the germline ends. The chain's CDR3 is CASSPDAGYGYTF. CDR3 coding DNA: TGCGCCAGCAGCCCGGACGCGGGCTATGGCTACACCTTC.

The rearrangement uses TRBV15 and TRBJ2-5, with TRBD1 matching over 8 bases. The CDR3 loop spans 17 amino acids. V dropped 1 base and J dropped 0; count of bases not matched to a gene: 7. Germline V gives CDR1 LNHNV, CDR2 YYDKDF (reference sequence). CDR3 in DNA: TGTGCCACCAGCAGAGTAGGGAACAGGGGGTACCAAGAGACCCAGTACTTC. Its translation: CATSRVGNRGYQETQYF.

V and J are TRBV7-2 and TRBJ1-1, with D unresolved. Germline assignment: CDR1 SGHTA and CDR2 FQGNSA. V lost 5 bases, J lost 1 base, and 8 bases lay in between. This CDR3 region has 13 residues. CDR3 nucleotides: TGTGCCAGCAGCACCACGACGAACACTGAAGCTTTCTTT. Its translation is CASSTTTNTEAFF.

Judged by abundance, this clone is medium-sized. The CDR3 bases are TGCGCCAGCTCGGAGTTCGGACAGGACAATGAGCAGTTCTTC. The encoded protein is CASSEFGQDNEQFF. The chain couples TRBV5-1 to TRBJ2-1; 7 positions match TRBD1. Trimming removed 7 bases from V and 5 bases from J; junction bases left unmatched: 9. The CDR3 consists of 14 residues. Germline values: CDR1 SGHRS, CDR2 YFSETQ.

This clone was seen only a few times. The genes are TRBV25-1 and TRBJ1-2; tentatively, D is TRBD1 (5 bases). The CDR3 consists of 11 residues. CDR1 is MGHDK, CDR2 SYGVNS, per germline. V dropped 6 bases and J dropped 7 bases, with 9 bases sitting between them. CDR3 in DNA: TGTGCCAGCAGCAGGGAGCTTGGCTACACCTTC. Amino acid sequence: CASSRELGYTF.

The CDR3: CASSFNDNEQFF. In nucleotides, the CDR3 is TGTGCCAGCAGTTTCAATGACAATGAGCAGTTCTTC. The genes are TRBV6-5 and TRBJ2-1; D not resolved. This CDR3 has 12 amino acids. V was shortened by 4 bases and J by 5 bases, with 6 bases between the two germline ends. Germline V gene sequence: CDR1 MNHEY, CDR2 SVGAGI.

The DNA of the CDR3 is TGCACTCTAACGGACACAGATACGCAGTATTTT. Protein sequence: CTLTDTDTQYF. The V gene is TRBV1, the J gene TRBJ2-3. TRBV1 is described as a pseudogene. The CDR3 contains 11 residues.

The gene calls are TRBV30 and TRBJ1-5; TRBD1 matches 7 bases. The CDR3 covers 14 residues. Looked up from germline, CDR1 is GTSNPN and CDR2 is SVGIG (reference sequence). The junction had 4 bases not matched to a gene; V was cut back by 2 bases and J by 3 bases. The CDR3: CAWSPGTDNQPQHF. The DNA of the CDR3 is TGTGCCTGGAGTCCCGGGACAGACAATCAGCCCCAGCATTTT.

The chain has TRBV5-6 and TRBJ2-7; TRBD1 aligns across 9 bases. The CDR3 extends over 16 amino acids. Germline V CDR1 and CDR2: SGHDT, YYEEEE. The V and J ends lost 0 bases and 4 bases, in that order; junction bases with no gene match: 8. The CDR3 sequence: CASSLEPGQGFYEQYF. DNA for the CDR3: TGTGCCAGCAGCTTGGAACCGGGACAGGGCTTTTACGAGCAGTACTTC.

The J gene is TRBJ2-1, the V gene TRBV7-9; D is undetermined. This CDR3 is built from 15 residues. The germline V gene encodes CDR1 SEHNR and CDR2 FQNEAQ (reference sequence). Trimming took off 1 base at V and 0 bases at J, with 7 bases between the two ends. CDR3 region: CASSLELSSYNEQFF. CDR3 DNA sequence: TGTGCCAGCAGCTTAGAACTAAGCTCCTACAATGAGCAGTTCTTC.

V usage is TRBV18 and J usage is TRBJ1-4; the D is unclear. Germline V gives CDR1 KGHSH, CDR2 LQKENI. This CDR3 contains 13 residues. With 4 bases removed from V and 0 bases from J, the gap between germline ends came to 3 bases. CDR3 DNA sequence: TGTGCCAGCTCACTAACAACTAATGAAAAACTGTTTTTT. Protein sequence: CASSLTTNEKLFF.

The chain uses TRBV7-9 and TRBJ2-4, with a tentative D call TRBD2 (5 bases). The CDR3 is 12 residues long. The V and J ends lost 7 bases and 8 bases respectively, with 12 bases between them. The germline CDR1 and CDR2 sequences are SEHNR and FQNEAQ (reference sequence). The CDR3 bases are TGTGCCAGCACCCGTACGGAGGACATTCAGTACTTC. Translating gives CASTRTEDIQYF.

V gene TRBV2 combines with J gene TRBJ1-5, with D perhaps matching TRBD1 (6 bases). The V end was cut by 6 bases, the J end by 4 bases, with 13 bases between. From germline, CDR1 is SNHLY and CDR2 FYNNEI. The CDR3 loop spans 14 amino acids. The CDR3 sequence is CASRRQGINQPQHF. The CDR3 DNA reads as TGTGCCAGCAGGCGGCAGGGGATAAATCAGCCCCAGCATTTT.

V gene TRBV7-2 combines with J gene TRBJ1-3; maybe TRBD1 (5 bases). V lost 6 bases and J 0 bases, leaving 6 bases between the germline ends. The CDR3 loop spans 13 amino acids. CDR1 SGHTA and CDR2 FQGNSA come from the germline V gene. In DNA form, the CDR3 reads TGTGCCAGCAGGGACAACTCTGGAAACACCATATATTTT. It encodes CASRDNSGNTIYF.

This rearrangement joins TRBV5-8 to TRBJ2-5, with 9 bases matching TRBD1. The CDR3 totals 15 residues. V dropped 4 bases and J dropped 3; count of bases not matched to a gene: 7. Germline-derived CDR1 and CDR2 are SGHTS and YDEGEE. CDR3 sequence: CASSRGTGMKETQYF. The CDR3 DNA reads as TGTGCCAGCAGCCGGGGGACAGGGATGAAAGAGACCCAGTACTTC. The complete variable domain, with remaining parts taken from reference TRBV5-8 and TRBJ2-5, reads EAGVTQSPTHLIKTRGQQATLRCSPISGHTSVYWYQQALGLGLQFLLWYDEGEERNRGNFPPRFSGRQFPNYSSELNVNALELEDSALYLCASSRGTGMKETQYFGPGTRLLVL.

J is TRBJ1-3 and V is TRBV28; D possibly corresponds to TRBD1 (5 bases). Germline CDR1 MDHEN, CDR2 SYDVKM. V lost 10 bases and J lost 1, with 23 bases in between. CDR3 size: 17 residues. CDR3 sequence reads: CATQGRSATGSGNTIYF. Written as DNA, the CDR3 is TGTGCCACCCAGGGACGGTCGGCAACGGGATCTGGAAACACCATATATTTT.

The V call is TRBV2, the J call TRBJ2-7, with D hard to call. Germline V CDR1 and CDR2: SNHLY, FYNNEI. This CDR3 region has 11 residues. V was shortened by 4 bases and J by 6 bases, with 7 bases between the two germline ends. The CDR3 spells CASSGRIEQYF. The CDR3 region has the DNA TGTGCCAGCAGTGGCAGGATCGAGCAGTACTTC.

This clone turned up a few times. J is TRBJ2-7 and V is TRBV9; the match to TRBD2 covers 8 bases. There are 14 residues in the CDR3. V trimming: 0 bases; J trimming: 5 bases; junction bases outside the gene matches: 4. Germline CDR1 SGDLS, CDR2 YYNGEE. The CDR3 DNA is TGTGCCAGCAGCGTAGAACTAGCGGACGACGAGCAGTACTTC. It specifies CASSVELADDEQYF.

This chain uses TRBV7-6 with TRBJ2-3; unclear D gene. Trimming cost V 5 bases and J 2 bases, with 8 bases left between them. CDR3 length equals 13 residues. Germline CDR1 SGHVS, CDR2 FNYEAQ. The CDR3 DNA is TGTGCCAGCAGCAGAGGTTACACAGATACGCAGTATTTT. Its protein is CASSRGYTDTQYF.

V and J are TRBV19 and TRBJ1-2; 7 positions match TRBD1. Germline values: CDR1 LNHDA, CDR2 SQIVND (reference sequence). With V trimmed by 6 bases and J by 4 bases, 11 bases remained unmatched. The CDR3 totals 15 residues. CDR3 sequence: CASRPGQTKFYGYTF. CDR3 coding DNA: TGTGCCAGTAGGCCGGGACAGACAAAATTCTATGGCTACACCTTC.

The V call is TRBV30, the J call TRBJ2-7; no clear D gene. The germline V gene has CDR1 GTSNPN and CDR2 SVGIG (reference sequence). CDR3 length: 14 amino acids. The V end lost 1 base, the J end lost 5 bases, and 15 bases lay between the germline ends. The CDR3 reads CAWSEGISYHEQYF. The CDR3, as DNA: TGTGCCTGGAGTGAGGGTATCTCCTACCACGAGCAGTACTTC.

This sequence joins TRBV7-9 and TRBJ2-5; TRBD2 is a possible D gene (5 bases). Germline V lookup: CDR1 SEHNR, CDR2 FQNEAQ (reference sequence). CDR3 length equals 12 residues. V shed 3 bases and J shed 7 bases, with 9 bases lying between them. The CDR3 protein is CASSLERLTQYF. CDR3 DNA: TGTGCCAGCAGCTTGGAGCGGCTGACCCAGTACTTC.

This CDR3 is CAWSFRGHSSYEQYF. Written as DNA, the CDR3 is TGTGCCTGGAGTTTTAGGGGCCATAGCTCCTACGAGCAGTACTTC. V and J are TRBV30 and TRBJ2-7, with D tentatively TRBD1 (5 bases). In germline, CDR1 is GTSNPN, CDR2 SVGIG (reference sequence). Between the trimmed V and J ends, which lost 2 bases and 0 bases, there was a span of 14 bases. The CDR3 is made up of 15 amino acids.

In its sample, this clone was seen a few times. CDR3 protein: CASSLSGQDAEAFF. In nucleotides, the CDR3 is TGTGCCAGCAGCTTATCAGGACAGGACGCTGAAGCTTTCTTT. The rearrangement joins TRBV7-3 to TRBJ1-1; TRBD1 agrees at 7 bases. Germline CDR1 SGHTA, CDR2 FQGTGA. CDR3 length equals 14 residues. With V trimmed by 2 bases and J by 6 bases, 6 bases remained unmatched.

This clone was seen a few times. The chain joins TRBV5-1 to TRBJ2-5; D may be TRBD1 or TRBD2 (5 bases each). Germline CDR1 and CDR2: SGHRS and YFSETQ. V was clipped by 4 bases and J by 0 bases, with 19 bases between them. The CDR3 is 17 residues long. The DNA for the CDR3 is TGCGCCAGCAGCCCCCATGGCTCCGGGGCCAACCAAGAGACCCAGTACTTC. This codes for CASSPHGSGANQETQYF.

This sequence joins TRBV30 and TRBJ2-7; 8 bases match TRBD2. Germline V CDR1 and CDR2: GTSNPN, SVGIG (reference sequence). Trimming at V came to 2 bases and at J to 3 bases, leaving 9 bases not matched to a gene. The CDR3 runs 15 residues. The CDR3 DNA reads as TGTGCCTGGAGTTTTGGGGTAGCGGGGAACTACGAGCAGTACTTC. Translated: CAWSFGVAGNYEQYF.

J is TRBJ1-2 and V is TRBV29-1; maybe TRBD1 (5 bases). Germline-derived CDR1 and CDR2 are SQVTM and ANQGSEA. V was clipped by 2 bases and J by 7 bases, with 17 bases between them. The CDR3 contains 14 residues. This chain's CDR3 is CSVEWGLGGVGYTF. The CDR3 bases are TGCAGCGTTGAATGGGGCTTGGGTGGGGTTGGCTACACCTTC.